This T cell receptor (beta chain) is from a study of pediatric ulcerative colitis. Whole-study context: About 7 patients showed pancolitis and two showed left-sided colitis.

The rectum was sampled with one to two pinch biopsies at colonoscopy. Germline V gives CDR1 SGDLS, CDR2 YYNGEE. This CDR3 comprises 15 residues. V dropped 0 bases and J dropped 2; count of bases not matched to a gene: 2. This clone has just a few counts. Samples were sequenced at Survey level, maximum 500,000 reads. The assay was immunoSEQ multiplex PCR, and TCRdb's table has in-frame clones only and misses some. The repertoire includes tens of thousands of clones, roughly four fifths of them detected once, and approximately 9% sits in the top ten. The chain recombines TRBV9 with TRBJ1-5; 7 nucleotides align to TRBD1. Material for sequencing was gut tissue. This clonotype was sampled from a boy younger than 18 with severe ulcerative colitis. This CDR3 reads CASSVDQGGNQPQHF. CDR3 nucleotides: TGTGCCAGCAGCGTAGATCAGGGGGGCAATCAGCCCCAGCATTTT.